These 22 T cell receptor beta chains were sequenced from one sample in a study of blood T cell repertoires in COVID-19. Assay used: immunoSEQ multiplex PCR; TCRdb lists only in-frame clones, some missing. The sample has over 200,000 clones, roughly 77% seen once. The sequenced material came from peripheral blood. Every receptor here comes from a woman older than 75 with acute or convalescent COVID-19.

In this sample, this clone turned up a few times. The CDR3 DNA reads TGTGCCAGCAGGGGGGAAGGGGGCGGTGGCTACACCTTC. Encoded protein: CASRGEGGGGYTF. The rearrangement uses TRBV3-1 (or the pseudogene TRBV3-2) and TRBJ1-2, with TRBD1 matching 7 bases. Germline V gives CDR1 LGHDT, CDR2 YNNKEL (reference sequence). With 6 bases clipped from V and 7 bases from J, the junction kept 8 bases outside the gene matches. This CDR3 has 13 amino acids.

The rearrangement links TRBV11-2 to TRBJ2-7; D is unclear. This CDR3 spans 17 amino acids. Germline lookup yields CDR1 SGHAT and CDR2 FQNNGV. V lost 0 bases to trimming and J lost 4 bases, with 19 bases between them. As DNA, the CDR3 is TGTGCCAGCAGCTTAGATCCTGCTACTCTAGGATCATACGAGCAGTACTTC. Encoded protein: CASSLDPATLGSYEQYF. The full variable domain, in which reference TRBV11-2 and TRBJ2-7 provide the parts outside the CDR3, is EAGVAQSPRYKIIEKRQSVAFWCNPISGHATLYWYQQILGQGPKLLIQFQNNGVVDDSQLPKDRFSAERLKGVDSTLKIQPAKLEDSAVYLCASSLDPATLGSYEQYFGPGTRLTVT.

As DNA, the CDR3 is TGTGCCAGCAGCATTGGGACTAGCGGATCCTACGAGCAGTACTTC. This sequence encodes CASSIGTSGSYEQYF. The V gene is TRBV7-9, the J gene TRBJ2-7; TRBD2 matches 11 bases. CDR1 SEHNR and CDR2 FQNEAQ come from the germline V gene (reference sequence). CDR3 length: 15 residues. V dropped 5 bases and J dropped 1; count of bases not matched to a gene: 4.

V gene TRBV6-5 combines with J gene TRBJ2-7; TRBD2 is a possible D gene (5 bases). The length of the CDR3 is 13 residues. With 6 bases removed from V and 4 bases from J, the gap between germline ends came to 13 bases. Looked up from germline, CDR1 is MNHEY and CDR2 is SVGAGI. The CDR3 loop is CASSTVREYEQYF. Written as DNA, the CDR3 is TGTGCCAGCAGCACGGTGAGGGAATACGAGCAGTACTTC.

The rearrangement joins TRBV19 to TRBJ2-2; 9 positions match TRBD1. The CDR3 runs to 16 residues. With 6 bases clipped from V and 1 base from J, the junction kept 6 bases outside the gene matches. Per germline, CDR1 LNHDA and CDR2 SQIVND (reference sequence). Here the CDR3 DNA reads TGTGCCAGTAGAAGTAGGGGACAGGGGAACACCGGGGAGCTGTTTTTT. Encoded protein: CASRSRGQGNTGELFF.

The chain couples TRBV27 to TRBJ1-6; the match to TRBD1 covers 7 bases. V lost 6 bases to trimming and J lost 5 bases; unmatched junction nucleotides: 7. Per the germline V gene, CDR1 is MNHEY and CDR2 is SMNVEV (reference sequence). The CDR3 extends over 15 amino acids. DNA of the CDR3: TGTGCCAGCAGGCCTGGGACAGTGAATAATTCACCCCTCCACTTT. Translation gives CASRPGTVNNSPLHF.

This clone was counted a single time. The chain carries TRBV19 and TRBJ2-2; D possibly corresponds to TRBD1 (6 bases). The CDR3 totals 12 residues. Trimming pared 11 bases from V and 6 bases from J, leaving 13 bases between. Germline-derived CDR1 and CDR2 are LNHDA and SQIVND (reference sequence). This CDR3 is CAAQQGSGELFF. Written as DNA, the CDR3 is TGTGCCGCCCAACAGGGTTCCGGGGAGCTGTTTTTT.

This chain uses TRBV5-1 with TRBJ1-4; no clear D gene. This CDR3 spans 14 amino acids. The germline V gene has CDR1 SGHRS and CDR2 YFSETQ. The V end was cut by 3 bases, the J end by 5 bases, with 11 bases between. The DNA for the CDR3 is TGCGCCAGCAGCTCTCAAGACGGGAATGAAAAACTGTTTTTT. Its translation: CASSSQDGNEKLFF.

The gene calls are TRBV7-2 and TRBJ2-2; TRBD1 matches at 8 bases. Germline values: CDR1 SGHTA, CDR2 FQGNSA. With V trimmed by 7 bases and J by 4 bases, 14 bases remained unmatched. CDR3 length equals 17 residues. The CDR3 loop is CASTLVSRTGSTGELFF. For the CDR3, the DNA is TGTGCCAGCACCCTTGTCAGTAGGACAGGGAGCACCGGGGAGCTGTTTTTT.

The chain employs TRBV6-6 and TRBJ1-2; the D gene is possibly TRBD1 (5 bases). V gave up 2 bases and J gave up 0 bases, with 13 bases separating them. The CDR3 is made up of 16 amino acids. The germline V gene has CDR1 MNHNY and CDR2 SVGAGI (reference sequence). CDR3 DNA: TGTGCCAGCAGTTACACGCCGACAGCGCCTAACTATGGCTACACCTTC. Protein: CASSYTPTAPNYGYTF.

V usage is TRBV19 and J usage is TRBJ1-1; D is possibly TRBD1 (6 bases). Germline V gene data show CDR1 as LNHDA and CDR2 as SQIVND (reference sequence). V shed 9 bases and J shed 4 bases, with 15 bases lying between them. The CDR3 has 13 residues. CDR3 sequence (DNA): TGTGCCAGCTGGGCGGGGGCGCCCACTGAAGCTTTCTTT. Its protein product is CASWAGAPTEAFF.

V is TRBV11-2 and J is TRBJ2-1, with D perhaps matching TRBD2 (5 bases). V was shortened by 10 bases and J by 4 bases, with 11 bases between the two germline ends. Per germline, CDR1 SGHAT and CDR2 FQNNGV. The CDR3 loop spans 12 amino acids. CDR3: CAIGEGYNEQFF. The CDR3 DNA reads TGTGCCATCGGGGAAGGATACAATGAGCAGTTCTTC.

This sequence joins TRBV27 and TRBJ1-1; possibly TRBD1 for D (5 bases). V lost 0 bases and J 8 bases, leaving 10 bases between the germline ends. Germline CDR1 is MNHEY and CDR2 is SMNVEV (reference sequence). The CDR3 is made up of 13 amino acids. CDR3 region: CASSLSVGLEAFF. The CDR3 bases are TGTGCCAGCAGTTTATCGGTGGGACTCGAAGCTTTCTTT.

The J gene is TRBJ2-3, the V gene TRBV5-1, with TRBD2 matching over 8 bases. Germline V gene sequence: CDR1 SGHRS, CDR2 YFSETQ. This CDR3 comprises 16 residues. Trimming took 0 bases from V and 1 from J; bases not matched to a gene: 4. The CDR3, as DNA: TGCGCCAGCAGCTTGGCCGGGGGGGTTGGCACAGATACGCAGTATTTT. Amino acid sequence: CASSLAGGVGTDTQYF.

This clone was seen only a few times. The chain employs TRBV15 and TRBJ1-5; 8 nucleotides line up with TRBD1. The CDR3 runs to 19 residues. CDR1 and CDR2 from the germline V gene are LNHNV and YYDKDF (reference sequence). V lost 0 bases and J lost 11; bases outside the gene matches: 21. CDR3 nucleotides: TGTGCCACCAGCAGAGAGCTTCTCCGCTCGGGACAGGTGAATCGGGCCCAGCATTTT. Encoded protein: CATSRELLRSGQVNRAQHF.

The chain has TRBV11-2 and TRBJ2-5, with 9 bases identical to TRBD1. The ends lost 6 bases at V and 6 bases at J; junction bases unmatched: 11. The length of the CDR3 is 15 residues. Germline values: CDR1 SGHAT, CDR2 FQNNGV. CDR3 protein: CASRTPGTGRQTQYF. The CDR3 DNA follows: TGTGCCAGCAGAACCCCTGGGACAGGGAGGCAGACCCAGTACTTC.

V is TRBV19 and J is TRBJ2-1; TRBD2 is a possible D gene (6 bases). Per germline, CDR1 LNHDA and CDR2 SQIVND (reference sequence). Trimming pared 5 bases from V and 7 bases from J, leaving 18 bases between. This CDR3 has 15 residues. The CDR3 spells CASSQRGTVRNEQFF. The CDR3, as DNA: TGTGCCAGTAGTCAACGGGGGACTGTCCGAAATGAGCAGTTCTTC.

The rearrangement links TRBV21-1 to TRBJ2-3; the D call TRBD2 from the table was never checked on the DNA. TRBV21-1 constitutes a pseudogene. The CDR3 is made up of 17 amino acids. The CDR3 spells CASSKERGTIHTDTQYF. CDR3 nucleotides: TGTGCCAGCAGCAAAGAGAGAGGGACTATCCACACAGATACGCAGTATTTT.

This clone occurred a few times. The chain uses TRBV9 and TRBJ1-2; perhaps TRBD1 as D (6 bases). The V gene lost 0 bases and the J gene lost 8 bases, with 14 bases spanning the gap. Germline V CDR1 and CDR2: SGDLS, YYNGEE. There are 14 residues in the CDR3. CDR3 amino acids: CASSVGTGITGYTF. The DNA for the CDR3 is TGTGCCAGCAGCGTAGGAACAGGGATAACAGGCTACACCTTC.

The V and J genes are TRBV6-2 or TRBV6-3 and TRBJ1-2, with a possible D match to TRBD1 (6 bases). The germline V gene has CDR1 MNHEY and CDR2 SVGEGT. Trimming removed 5 bases at V and 1 base at J, with 17 bases between. The CDR3 length is 16 residues. The CDR3 region has the DNA TGTGCCAGCAGTCGGGCGGGGGGCGTCCTTAACTATGGCTACACCTTC. It specifies CASSRAGGVLNYGYTF.

V gene TRBV3-1 (or the pseudogene TRBV3-2) combines with J gene TRBJ2-4, with D tentatively TRBD2 (5 bases). This CDR3 contains 15 residues. Trimming took off 0 bases at V and 6 bases at J, with 12 bases between the two ends. The V gene's germline CDR1 is LGHDT and CDR2 YNNKEL (reference sequence). CDR3 sequence (DNA): TGTGCCAGCAGCCAAGACAGCTTCGGAGGAAACATTCAGTACTTC. It is translated as CASSQDSFGGNIQYF.

The chain joins TRBV7-6 to TRBJ2-7; 8 bases align to TRBD1. The CDR3 length is 15 residues. Trimming took 1 base from V and 3 from J; bases not matched to a gene: 5. The germline CDR1 and CDR2 sequences are SGHVS and FNYEAQ. CDR3 DNA: TGTGCCAGCAGCTTAGAGTCACAGGGGGTCTACGAGCAGTACTTC. This encodes CASSLESQGVYEQYF.